The T cell receptor (beta chain) under discussion was sequenced for a study of OX40 agonist ivuxolimab in advanced cancers. About this clone itself: Its antigen remains unknown.

Findings and limits, study-wide: Some patients without response likewise showed low normalized clonal expansion.

CDR3 length equals 14 residues. Germline CDR1 reads SGHNT; CDR2 reads YENEEA. The ends were cut back, 3 bases at V and 0 bases at J, with 6 bases in the middle. Patients with a history of autoimmune disease or on systemic immunosuppression were excluded. The study sampled blood at baseline, cycle 4 day 1, and cycle 7 day 1. Using immunoSEQ multiplex PCR, the repertoire was profiled, and TCRdb retains in-frame clones only, with some absent. Among about 71,000 clones listed, 80% to 85% were seen once. V gene TRBV11-3 combines with J gene TRBJ2-1; tentatively, D is TRBD2 (6 bases). The sequence came from an adult with an advanced solid tumor such as melanoma, head and neck, liver or kidney cancer. Source: CD4+ or CD8+ T cells sorted from blood, taken in a trial of the OX40 agonist ivuxolimab. The DNA of the CDR3 is TGTGCCAGCAGCTTGGAGGGCTCCTACAATGAGCAGTTCTTC. Translation gives CASSLEGSYNEQFF.